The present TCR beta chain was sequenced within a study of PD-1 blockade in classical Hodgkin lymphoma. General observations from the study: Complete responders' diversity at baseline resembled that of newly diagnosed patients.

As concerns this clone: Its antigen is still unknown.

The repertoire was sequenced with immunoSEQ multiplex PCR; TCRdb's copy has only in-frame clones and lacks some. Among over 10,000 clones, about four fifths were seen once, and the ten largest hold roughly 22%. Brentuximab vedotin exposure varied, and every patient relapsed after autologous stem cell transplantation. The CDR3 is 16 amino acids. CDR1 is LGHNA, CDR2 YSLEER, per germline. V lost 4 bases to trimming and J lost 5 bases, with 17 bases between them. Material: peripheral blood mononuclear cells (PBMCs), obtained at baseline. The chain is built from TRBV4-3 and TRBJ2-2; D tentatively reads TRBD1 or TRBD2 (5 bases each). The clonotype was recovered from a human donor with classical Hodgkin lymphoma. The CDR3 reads CASSLLPGTETGELFF. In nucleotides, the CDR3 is TGCGCCAGCAGCCTTTTACCCGGGACCGAAACCGGGGAGCTGTTTTTT.